This T cell receptor (beta chain) is drawn from a study of cytomegalovirus exposure and HLA in healthy donors. Trimming took 5 bases from V and 10 from J, leaving 15 bases between them. The CDR3 sequence is 13 residues long. The germline V gene encodes CDR1 SQVTM and CDR2 ANQGSEA. Vbeta (60) and Jbeta (13) primers were used in the PCR. Assay: immunoSEQ multiplex PCR; the TCRdb copy retains only in-frame clones and omits some. Of 150,000 or so clones listed, 60% to 85% are singletons. The receptor was derived from a middle-aged woman in good health and CMV-seronegative. Sequences were obtained from PBMCs. The gene calls are TRBV29-1 and TRBJ1-6; no reliable D call. CDR3 nucleotide sequence: TGCAGCGTTCAGGCAAACCGGCAGTCACCCCTCCACTTT. This translates into CSVQANRQSPLHF. Complete variable domain (other parts from reference TRBV29-1 and TRBJ1-6): SAVISQKPSRDICQRGTSLTIQCQVDSQVTMMFWYRQQPGQSLTLIATANQGSEATYESGFVIDKFPISRPNLTFSTLTVSNMSPEDSSIYLCSVQANRQSPLHFGNGTRLTVT.